This TCR delta chain was sequenced in a study of gamma-delta chains in newborns, infants, children. At the level of the study: Microbial exposure reportedly drives polyclonal innate γδ T cell expansion after birth.

TCRdb re-processed the reads via CATT. Here the sample spans more than 3,500 delta-chain clones, around 1.8% being singletons. The CDR3 sequence is 14 residues long. Germline lookup yields CDR1 GEAIGNYY and CDR2 EKD. In its sample, this clone was seen a few times. At one of its ends the junction is not consistent with the germline gene, which may arise from a read error. The receptor comes from a child who was a newborn, infant or young child, either healthy, febrile or measles-vaccinated (not recorded which). Sequenced material: blood. This chain joins TRDV2 and TRDJ1, with TRDD3 matching 11 bases. CDR3: CACDNLGDTDKPIF. The DNA of the CDR3 is TGTGCCTGTGATAATCTGGGGGATACCGATAAACCCATCTTT.